A single sample gave rise to the 18 T cell receptor beta chains below, sequenced in a study of blood T cell repertoires in COVID-19. Assay: immunoSEQ multiplex PCR; the TCRdb copy retains only in-frame clones and omits some. The data hold roughly 100,000 clones, with about 86% observed a single time. Material for sequencing was peripheral blood. All receptors derive from a man aged 50 to 60 with COVID-19, enrolled during active disease.

DNA of the CDR3: TGTGCCAGCAGCGTGACTAGTAAAGGGTGGGCCGGGGAGCTGTTTTTT. It codes for CASSVTSKGWAGELFF. The V gene is TRBV9, the J gene TRBJ2-2, with a tentative D call TRBD2 (6 bases). The CDR3 runs to 16 residues. V was pared by 2 bases and J by 6 bases, with 17 bases between. Germline V gene data show CDR1 as SGDLS and CDR2 as YYNGEE. The whole variable domain, filled in from reference TRBV9 and TRBJ2-2, reads DSGVTQTPKHLITATGQRVTLRCSPRSGDLSVYWYQQSLDQGLQFLIQYYNGEERAKGNILERFSAQQFPDLHSELNLSSLELGDSALYFCASSVTSKGWAGELFFGEGSRLTVL.

The chain carries TRBV5-1 and TRBJ2-7; TRBD1 matches at 12 bases. The CDR3 contains 15 residues. V trimming: 0 bases; J trimming: 5 bases; junction bases outside the gene matches: 3. Per germline, CDR1 SGHRS and CDR2 YFSETQ. The CDR3 bases are TGCGCCAGCAGCTTGGAAGGGACAGGGGGCAACGAGCAGTACTTC. Its translation is CASSLEGTGGNEQYF.

The V gene is TRBV6-6, the J gene TRBJ2-2; the match to TRBD2 covers 14 bases. The CDR3 is 19 amino acids. V lost 5 bases to trimming and J lost 4 bases; unmatched junction nucleotides: 12. The germline gives CDR1 MNHNY, CDR2 SVGAGI (reference sequence). CDR3 sequence reads: CASSPLGTSGGRGTGELFF. The CDR3 DNA sequence: TGTGCCAGCAGTCCGCTCGGGACTAGCGGGGGAAGGGGCACCGGGGAGCTGTTTTTT.

By share, this clone ranks as medium-sized. CDR3 DNA sequence: TGTGCCAGCAGCCCTTGGACTAAAGGCATGCATCCCACCGGGGAGCTGTTTTTT. This sequence encodes CASSPWTKGMHPTGELFF. The rearrangement links TRBV3-1 (or the pseudogene TRBV3-2) to TRBJ2-2, with D possibly TRBD2 on 6 matching bases. The V end was cut by 4 bases, the J end by 4 bases, with 22 bases between. The length of the CDR3 is 18 residues. Germline V gives CDR1 LGHDT, CDR2 YNNKEL (reference sequence).

The rearrangement joins TRBV9 to TRBJ1-2, with D maybe TRBD1 (5 bases). This CDR3 comprises 16 residues. Trimming shortened V by 4 bases and J by 7 bases, and 23 bases separated the two germline ends. CDR1 and CDR2 (germline): SGDLS, YYNGEE. CDR3 nucleotides: TGTGCCAGCAGCTACGAAGTTGGGGGGAGATTAGTTGGCTACACCTTC. Protein product: CASSYEVGGRLVGYTF.

J is TRBJ2-7 and V is TRBV2; no firm D call. This CDR3 is built from 11 residues. Germline loops: CDR1 SNHLY, CDR2 FYNNEI. V was clipped by 7 bases and J by 3 bases, with 7 bases between them. The CDR3 here is CASTIDYEQYF. CDR3 DNA: TGTGCCAGCACCATAGACTACGAGCAGTACTTC.

The DNA for the CDR3 is TGTGCCTGGGTCAAGAACACTGAAGCTTTCTTT. Translated, it gives CAWVKNTEAFF. The chain couples TRBV30 to TRBJ1-1; no firm D call. Germline V gene data show CDR1 as GTSNPN and CDR2 as SVGIG (reference sequence). V was pared by 5 bases and J by 1 base, with 5 bases between. This CDR3 has 11 residues. Combining the CDR3 with reference TRBV30 and TRBJ1-1 gives the whole variable domain SQTIHQWPATLVQPVGSPLSLECTVEGTSNPNLYWYRQAAGRGLQLLFYSVGIGQISSEVPQNLSASRPQDRQFILSSKKLLLSDSGFYLCAWVKNTEAFFGQGTRLTVV.

The chain recombines TRBV9 with TRBJ2-2; 7 positions agree with TRBD2. CDR1 SGDLS and CDR2 YYNGEE come from the germline V gene. With V trimmed by 4 bases and J by 1 base, 7 bases remained unmatched. The CDR3 consists of 16 residues. The CDR3, as DNA: TGTGCCAGCAGCTCGCGACTAGCTGAGAACACCGGGGAGCTGTTTTTT. Protein product: CASSSRLAENTGELFF.

The chain has TRBV5-6 and TRBJ2-1; tentatively, D is TRBD2 (5 bases). CDR3 length: 12 residues. Per germline, CDR1 SGHDT and CDR2 YYEEEE. V lost 1 base and J 7 bases, leaving 6 bases between the germline ends. This CDR3 reads CASSLTGNEQFF. In DNA, the CDR3 is TGTGCCAGCAGCTTGACGGGAAATGAGCAGTTCTTC.

The chain is built from TRBV5-6 and TRBJ1-5; 9 bases fit TRBD1. The CDR3 loop spans 14 amino acids. The J segment lost 4 bases and the V segment lost 4 bases, leaving 3 bases of the junction unmatched. The germline V gene encodes CDR1 SGHDT and CDR2 YYEEEE. The CDR3, as DNA: TGTGCCAGCAGCCAACAGGGGGCTAATCAGCCCCAGCATTTT. Its protein product is CASSQQGANQPQHF. Together with reference TRBV5-6 and TRBJ1-5, the CDR3 gives the full variable domain: DAGVTQSPTHLIKTRGQQVTLRCSPKSGHDTVSWYQQALGQGPQFIFQYYEEEERQRGNFPDRFSGHQFPNYSSELNVNALLLGDSALYLCASSQQGANQPQHFGDGTRLSIL.

The CDR3 protein is CASSQDRAGHEQYF. In DNA, the CDR3 is TGTGCCAGCAGCCAAGACAGGGCTGGACACGAGCAGTACTTC. The chain recombines TRBV7-2 with TRBJ2-7; 7 nucleotides align to TRBD1. The CDR3 length is 14 residues. V was clipped by 5 bases and J by 5 bases; unmatched bases: 9. Per germline, CDR1 SGHTA and CDR2 FQGNSA.

The J gene is TRBJ1-2, the V gene TRBV12-3 or TRBV12-4, with D uncertain. The CDR3 totals 12 residues. Between the trimmed V and J ends, which lost 6 bases and 4 bases, there was a span of 9 bases. CDR3 coding DNA: TGTGCCAGCAGGATGGAGGGCTATGGCTACACCTTC. Protein sequence: CASRMEGYGYTF.

This clone was picked up a small number of times. V gene TRBV27 combines with J gene TRBJ1-2; tentatively, D is TRBD1 (5 bases). Germline lookup yields CDR1 MNHEY and CDR2 SMNVEV (reference sequence). There are 16 residues in the CDR3. The V end was cut by 6 bases, the J end by 3 bases, with 20 bases between. The CDR3, as DNA: TGTGCCAGCAGAGGGACTATGTCCCGCCTAGACTATGGCTACACCTTC. This translates into CASRGTMSRLDYGYTF.

The rearrangement uses TRBV7-9 and TRBJ2-7, with D possibly being TRBD1 (6 bases). Trimming removed 5 bases at V and 4 bases at J, with 15 bases between. Germline CDR1 is SEHNR and CDR2 is FQNEAQ (reference sequence). This CDR3 has 14 amino acids. CDR3 in DNA: TGTGCCAGCAGCCTCACAGGGAATCCATACGAGCAGTACTTC. This translates into CASSLTGNPYEQYF.

The chain recombines TRBV10-3 with TRBJ2-2; TRBD1 matches 9 bases. The J segment lost 2 bases and the V segment lost 0 bases, leaving 1 base of the junction unmatched. The CDR3 spans 16 residues. Germline loops: CDR1 ENHRY, CDR2 SYGVKD. The CDR3 sequence: CAISESGQGNTGELFF. The CDR3 bases are TGTGCCATCAGTGAGTCGGGACAGGGAAACACCGGGGAGCTGTTTTTT.

The genes are TRBV6-2 or TRBV6-3 and TRBJ2-2, with a possible D match to TRBD2 (7 bases). V shed 5 bases and J shed 4 bases, with 14 bases lying between them. Germline CDR1 reads MNHEY; CDR2 reads SVGEGT. The length of the CDR3 is 15 residues. CDR3 sequence reads: CASSGRGGITGELFF. The CDR3 DNA reads TGTGCCAGCAGTGGCAGGGGAGGGATCACCGGGGAGCTGTTTTTT.

The chain uses TRBV12-3 or TRBV12-4 and TRBJ1-2; 9 bases are a match to TRBD1. The length of the CDR3 is 13 residues. V was pared by 6 bases and J by 8 bases, with 7 bases of the junction left unmatched. The CDR3 loop reads CASRSQGAGGYTF. DNA of the CDR3: TGTGCCAGCAGGTCACAGGGGGCGGGCGGCTACACCTTC.

The chain uses TRBV15 and TRBJ2-7; D might be TRBD2 (5 bases). There are 13 residues in the CDR3. Germline lookup yields CDR1 LNHNV and CDR2 YYDKDF (reference sequence). With 1 base removed from V and 3 bases from J, the gap between germline ends came to 7 bases. This CDR3 is CATSRAGNYEQYF. The CDR3 DNA is TGTGCCACCAGCAGAGCGGGGAACTACGAGCAGTACTTC.